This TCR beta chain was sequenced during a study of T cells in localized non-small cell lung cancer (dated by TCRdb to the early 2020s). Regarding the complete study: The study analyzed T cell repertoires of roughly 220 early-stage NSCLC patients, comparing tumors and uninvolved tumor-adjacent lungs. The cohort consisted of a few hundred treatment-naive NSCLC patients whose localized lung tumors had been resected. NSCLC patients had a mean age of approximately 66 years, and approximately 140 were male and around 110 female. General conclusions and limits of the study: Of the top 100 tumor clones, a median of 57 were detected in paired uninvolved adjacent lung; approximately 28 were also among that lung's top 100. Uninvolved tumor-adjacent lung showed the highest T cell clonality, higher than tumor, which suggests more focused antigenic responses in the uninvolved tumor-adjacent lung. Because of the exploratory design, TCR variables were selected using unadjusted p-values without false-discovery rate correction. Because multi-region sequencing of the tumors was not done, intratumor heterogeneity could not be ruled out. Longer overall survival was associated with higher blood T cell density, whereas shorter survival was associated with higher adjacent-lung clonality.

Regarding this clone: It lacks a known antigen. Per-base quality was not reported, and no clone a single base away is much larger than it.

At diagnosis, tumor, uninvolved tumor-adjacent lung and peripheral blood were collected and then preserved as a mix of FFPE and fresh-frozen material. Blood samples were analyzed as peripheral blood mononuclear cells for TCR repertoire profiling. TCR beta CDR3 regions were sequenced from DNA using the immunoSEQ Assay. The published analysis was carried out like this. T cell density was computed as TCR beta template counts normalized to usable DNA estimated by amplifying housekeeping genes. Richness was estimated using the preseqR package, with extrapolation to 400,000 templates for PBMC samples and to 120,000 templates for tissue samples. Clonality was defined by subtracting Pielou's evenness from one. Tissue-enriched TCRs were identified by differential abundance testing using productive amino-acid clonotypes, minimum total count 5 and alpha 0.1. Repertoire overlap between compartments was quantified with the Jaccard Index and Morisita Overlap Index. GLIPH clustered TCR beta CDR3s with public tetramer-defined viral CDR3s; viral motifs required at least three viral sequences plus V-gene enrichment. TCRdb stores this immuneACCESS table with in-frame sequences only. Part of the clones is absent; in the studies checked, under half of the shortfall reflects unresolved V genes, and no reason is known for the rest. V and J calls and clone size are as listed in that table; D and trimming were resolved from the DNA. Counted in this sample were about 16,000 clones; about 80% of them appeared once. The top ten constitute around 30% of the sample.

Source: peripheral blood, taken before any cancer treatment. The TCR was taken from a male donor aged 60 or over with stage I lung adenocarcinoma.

The CDR3 loop reads CSVTAGGAFGNTIYF. The nucleotide sequence reads as follows: TGCAGCGTGACGGCAGGGGGCGCTTTTGGAAACACCATATATTTT. The rearranged chain carries TRBV29-1 and TRBJ1-3, and TRBD1 matches 8 of the central bases. Relative to germline, V is missing 6 bases and J is missing 3 bases, with 10 bases of the junction outside any gene match. The CDR3 covers 15 residues, taking in both the cysteine and the phenylalanine. Only the CDR3 portion is preserved as DNA: 45 bases, with reading frame beginning at the first base. CDR1 and CDR2 are drawn from the germline V gene: SQVTM, ANQGSEA.